This TCR beta chain came from a study of response to subunit inactivated influenza vaccine. Trimming stripped 3 bases from V and 3 bases from J, with 13 bases between. The length of the CDR3 is 15 residues. CDR1 SGHTA and CDR2 FQGNSA come from the germline V gene. TCRdb reprocessed the RT-PCR reads with MiXCR, giving one entry per CDR3 protein. The table has hundreds of thousands of distinct CDR3 sequences, more than 11% seen once. Regarding the study as a whole: The authors suggested that every seasonal influenza vaccination recruits few new T cells.

As regards this clonotype: Its antigen remains unknown.

The sample here was PBMCs from blood, taken roughly 2 weeks before vaccination. This TCR derives from a man in his forties or fifties who received an inactivated influenza vaccine. This rearrangement joins TRBV7-2 to TRBJ2-3; possible D gene TRBD2, 7 bases. The CDR3 reads CASSLRGPGTDTQYF. The CDR3 DNA reads TGTGCCAGCAGCTTGCGGGGGCCGGGAACAGATACGCAGTATTTT.